The rows below give T cell receptor beta chains drawn from one sample of a study of post-analysis software for immune sequencing data. TCRdb reprocessed the PCR reads with MiXCR, giving one entry per CDR3 protein. The sample carries hundreds of thousands of distinct CDR3 sequences, 25% to 30% recorded once. The specimen was blood. The receptors were sampled from a girl under 18 with multiple sclerosis. Each CDR3 is given with its conserved first and last residue. The D gene is left open where the match is weak. Not every row has a clone size; where given, it reads once, few, many or a size class.

v_call	clone_size	j_call	d_call	cdr3_nt	cdr3_aa
TRBV14	.	TRBJ2-7	TRBD1	TGTGCCAGCAGCCACGGACAGGGGGCAAACGAGCAGTACTTC	CASSHGQGANEQYF
TRBV4-1	few	TRBJ2-1	TRBD2	TGCGCCAGCAGCCAAGGACTAGCGTCCACTAGCTCCTACAATGAGCGGTTCTTC	CASSQGLASTSSYNERFF
TRBV3-1	.	TRBJ1-6	TRBD1	TGTGCCAGCACCACCCGACAGGGAGGTTCACCCCTCCACTTT	CASTTRQGGSPLHF
TRBV7-2	few	TRBJ2-7	TRBD1	TGTGCCAGCAGCTTAGTAATGGGACAGGGATGGTACGAGCAGTACTTC	CASSLVMGQGWYEQYF
TRBV27	.	TRBJ2-7	TRBD2	TGTGCCAGCAGTCGGGGTAGCGGGTCCTCCTACGAGCAGTACTTC	CASSRGSGSSYEQYF
TRBV9	.	TRBJ2-3	TRBD2	TGTGCCAACGGTAGCGGGGGCACAGATACGCAGTATTTT	CANGSGGTDTQYF
TRBV7-2	.	TRBJ2-7	.	TGTGCCAGCGGGTCGGGGGCTTTGGGGGAGCAGTACTTC	CASGSGALGEQYF
TRBV4-3	.	TRBJ2-2	TRBD2	TGCGCCAGCAGCCAAGATTGGGCTAGCGGAGGGACCGGGGAGCTGTTTTTT	CASSQDWASGGTGELFF
TRBV7-2	few	TRBJ2-4	TRBD2	TGTGCCAGCAGCTTAGTAGCGGGAGGGACTGAAGACATTCAGTACTTC	CASSLVAGGTEDIQYF
TRBV19	.	TRBJ2-6	.	TGTGCCAGTAGTTCGGGGGACAGCTCTGGGGCCAACGTCCTGACTTTC	CASSSGDSSGANVLTF
TRBV21-1	few	TRBJ1-2	.	TGTGCCAGCAGCAATGGTAACTATGGCTACACCTTC	CASSNGNYGYTF
TRBV4-3	.	TRBJ2-3	TRBD2	TGCGCCAGCAGCCAAGTAGGGACTAGCGGGAGGGTGGCTTACGCAGATACGCAGTATTTT	CASSQVGTSGRVAYADTQYF
TRBV7-2	.	TRBJ2-5	TRBD2	TGTGCCAGCAGCTTAGCCCGAGCGGGGGGACAAGAGACCCAGTACTTC	CASSLARAGGQETQYF
TRBV7-9	.	TRBJ1-2	.	TGTGCCAGCAGCTTAGCGACGGGTCAGGGCGGCTACACCTTC	CASSLATGQGGYTF
TRBV12-3/TRBV12-4	many	TRBJ1-5	.	TGTGCCAGCAGTCCCTCCGGGCAGCCCCAGCATTTT	CASSPSGQPQHF
TRBV20-1	.	TRBJ1-2	.	TGCAGTGCTAGAGATCGCAGGGTTGACTATGGCTACACCTTC	CSARDRRVDYGYTF
TRBV28	.	TRBJ2-1	.	TGTGCCAGCAGTTTTCCTCCCGGACGGAGAAATGAGCAGTTCTTC	CASSFPPGRRNEQFF
TRBV6-6	few	TRBJ2-4	TRBD1	TGTGCCAGCAGTTACCGGCGGACCGGGACAGGGTTATCAAAAAACATTCAGTACTTC	CASSYRRTGTGLSKNIQYF
TRBV2	.	TRBJ2-5	TRBD1	TGTGCCAGCCGACAGGGGGAAGAGACCCAGTACTTC	CASRQGEETQYF
TRBV11-2	.	TRBJ2-2	TRBD1	TGTGCCAGCAGCTGGACAGGGGTCGGGGAGCTGTTTTTT	CASSWTGVGELFF
TRBV4-3	few	TRBJ2-3	TRBD2	TGCGCCAGCAGTCACGGACTAGCGGAGTGGGATACGCAGTATTTT	CASSHGLAEWDTQYF
TRBV24-1	few	TRBJ2-3	.	TGTGCCACCAGTGGGTCGTATGGGCGGCGCACAGATACGCAGTATTTT	CATSGSYGRRTDTQYF
TRBV29-1	.	TRBJ2-7	TRBD1	TGCAGCGCCGCCGGGACAGGAAGCTACGAGCAGTACTTC	CSAAGTGSYEQYF
TRBV5-1	.	TRBJ2-7	.	TGCGCCAGCAGCTACTACGACAGCTACGAGCAGTACTTC	CASSYYDSYEQYF
TRBV5-1	few	TRBJ2-6	TRBD1	TGCGCCAGCAGCTTGGTGTTCTCAGGGGGACGAAACTCTGGGGCCAACGTCCTGACTTTC	CASSLVFSGGRNSGANVLTF
TRBV20-1	few	TRBJ2-7	TRBD2	TGCAGTGCTAGAAGTAGGGCGGGAGGGCCATCCTACGAGCAGTACTTC	CSARSRAGGPSYEQYF
TRBV29-1	.	TRBJ2-5	.	TGCAGCGTTGGGTCGAGGCTCTTGAAAGCCCGGTACCAAGAGACCCAGTACTTC	CSVGSRLLKARYQETQYF
TRBV29-1	many	TRBJ2-3	TRBD1	TGCAGCGCGGTCCCGGGACAGGCAGATACGCAGTATTTT	CSAVPGQADTQYF
TRBV6-6	.	TRBJ1-6	.	TGTGCCAGCAGGACCGCCGGGACTTCTGCACCCCTCCACTTT	CASRTAGTSAPLHF
TRBV7-2	.	TRBJ2-3	.	TGTGCCAGCAACCCGAAACGATTTAGCACAGATACGCAGTATTTT	CASNPKRFSTDTQYF
TRBV25-1	.	TRBJ2-3	.	TGTGCCAGCACCCCGACCGGGTCCACAGATACGCAGTATTTT	CASTPTGSTDTQYF
TRBV10-2	.	TRBJ1-4	.	TGCGCCAGCAGTGAGGGACAGCGGAATGAAAAACTGTTTTTT	CASSEGQRNEKLFF
TRBV4-3	.	TRBJ2-1	TRBD2	TGCGCCAGCAGCCAAGAGTGGGCTAGCGGGAGTGATGAGCAGTTCTTC	CASSQEWASGSDEQFF
TRBV6-2/TRBV6-3	.	TRBJ2-3	.	TGTGCCAGCATTTCAGTCCGGGGGCGTGTAGATACGCAGTATTTT	CASISVRGRVDTQYF
TRBV7-9	many	TRBJ2-5	.	TGTGCCAGCAGCTCCCCAGAGAGGGGAGAGACCCAGTACTTC	CASSSPERGETQYF
TRBV12-3/TRBV12-4	few	TRBJ2-5	.	TGTGCCAGCAGACCGGGAGCCCACCAAGAGACCCAGTACTTC	CASRPGAHQETQYF
TRBV14	.	TRBJ1-2	.	TGTGTCAGCAGCCGGGCCCTTAGGGGCTATGGCTACACCTTC	CVSSRALRGYGYTF
TRBV6-2/TRBV6-3	.	TRBJ1-6	.	TGTGCCAGCAGCTCGAGAAATTCACCCCTCCACTTT	CASSSRNSPLHF
TRBV28	.	TRBJ1-5	TRBD1	TGTGCCAGCAGCTTGCACTCCGGGACAGGGTATCGGCCCCAGCATTTT	CASSLHSGTGYRPQHF
TRBV25-1	.	TRBJ2-7	.	TGTGCCAGCAGTGAACCCAGCAGGGTGAGAGAGCAGTACTTC	CASSEPSRVREQYF
TRBV11-2	.	TRBJ2-3	TRBD1	TGTGCCAGCAGCGCGTACAGGGGGCGAACAGATACGCAGTATTTT	CASSAYRGRTDTQYF
TRBV28	.	TRBJ1-2	.	TGTGCCAGCGGACCGCTGACAGGAACGAGCTATGGCTACACCTTC	CASGPLTGTSYGYTF
TRBV10-3	.	TRBJ2-5	TRBD1	TGTGCCATCAGTGAGGATAAACAGGGGCAGGAGACCCAGTACTTC	CAISEDKQGQETQYF
TRBV7-2	few	TRBJ2-3	TRBD1	TGTGCCAGCAGCTTAAGGGGACAGACCTCCGATACGCAGTATTTT	CASSLRGQTSDTQYF
TRBV5-8	.	TRBJ2-1	TRBD2	TGTGCCAGCAGCCTCCTGTTACTACTAGCGGGGGGTTACAATGAGCAGTTCTTC	CASSLLLLLAGGYNEQFF
TRBV10-3	many	TRBJ2-3	.	TGTGCCATCAGTGGAAGCCCTAGCACAGATACGCAGTATTTT	CAISGSPSTDTQYF
TRBV12-3/TRBV12-4	.	TRBJ2-1	TRBD2	TGTGCCAGCAGTCGACTAGCGGAGTACAATGAGCAGTTCTTC	CASSRLAEYNEQFF
TRBV20-1	.	TRBJ2-7	TRBD2	TGCAGTGCTAGAGATCTCGGACTAGCGAGTTACGAGCAGTACTTC	CSARDLGLASYEQYF
TRBV29-1	.	TRBJ2-7	.	TGCAGCGTTGGTGCAGGGAGCTACGAGCAGTACTTC	CSVGAGSYEQYF
TRBV3-1	.	TRBJ2-1	.	TGTGTCAGCAGCCAAGTAGGAGGGGGACCGGACAACAATGAGCAGTTCTTC	CVSSQVGGGPDNNEQFF
TRBV10-3	.	TRBJ2-5	.	TGTGCCATCAGTGGCCCGGACGGGACCCAGTACTTC	CAISGPDGTQYF
TRBV27	few	TRBJ1-2	.	TGTGCCAGCAGCCGAACCGGGACAAGATTATCTTCCTATGGCTACACCTTC	CASSRTGTRLSSYGYTF
TRBV20-1	.	TRBJ2-7	.	TGCAGTGCTAGAGATCTTAGAAGTTCCTACGAGCAGTACTTC	CSARDLRSSYEQYF
TRBV5-1	.	TRBJ2-5	.	TGCGCCAGCAGCTTGGGGAGGGCGGAGACCCAGTACTTC	CASSLGRAETQYF
TRBV7-9	.	TRBJ2-3	.	TGTGCCAGCAGCTCGGGGAGGAATACGCAGTATTTT	CASSSGRNTQYF